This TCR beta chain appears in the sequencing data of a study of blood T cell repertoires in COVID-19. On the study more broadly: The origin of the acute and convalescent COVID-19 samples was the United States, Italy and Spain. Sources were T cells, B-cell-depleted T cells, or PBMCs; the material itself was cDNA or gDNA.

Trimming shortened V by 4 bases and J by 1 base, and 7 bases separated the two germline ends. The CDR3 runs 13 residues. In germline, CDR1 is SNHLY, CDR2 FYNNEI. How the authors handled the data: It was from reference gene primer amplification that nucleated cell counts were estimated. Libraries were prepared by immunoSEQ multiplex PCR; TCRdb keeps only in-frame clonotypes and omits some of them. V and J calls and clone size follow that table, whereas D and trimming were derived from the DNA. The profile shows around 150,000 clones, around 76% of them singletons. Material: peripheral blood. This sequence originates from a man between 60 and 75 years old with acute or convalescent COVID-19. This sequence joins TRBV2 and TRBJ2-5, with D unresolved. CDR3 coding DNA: TGTGCCAGCAGTGGGCAGATCCAAGAGACCCAGTACTTC. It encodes CASSGQIQETQYF.